This T cell receptor (beta chain) stems from a study of Ad26.COV2.S vaccination and SARS-CoV-2 variants. As for the study in general: A COV1001 Ad26.COV2.S trial-arm participant provided the sample. Study results and limitations: Measurements of TCR breadth and depth may have given underestimates of the total T cell responses.

Trimming pared 7 bases from V and 0 bases from J, leaving 14 bases between. CDR1 is LNHDA, CDR2 SQIVND, per germline (reference sequence). This CDR3 spans 15 amino acids. Generated by immunoSEQ multiplex PCR, the TCRdb table keeps only in-frame clones and is missing some. This table has approximately 460,000 clones, roughly nine tenths appearing once. As to this clone: Its antigen is currently unknown.

Treatment of the sample: approximately 18 received Ad26.COV2.S at low or high dose, single or two shots; about 5 received placebo; per-sample allocation not given. The samples were gathered on day 63 after the first injection of vaccine or placebo. The donor's status was that of an adult aged 18-55 years in Boston. The chain is built from TRBV19 and TRBJ2-3; D is tentatively TRBD1 or TRBD2 (5 bases each). Sequencing used peripheral blood, obtained in a trial of Ad26.COV2.S vaccine versus placebo. This TCR was recovered from a person aged 18 to 59 who received the Ad26.COV2.S COVID-19 vaccine or a placebo. The CDR3 sequence is CASNRDRTSTDTQYF. The CDR3 region has the DNA TGTGCCAGTAATCGGGACCGCACTAGCACAGATACGCAGTATTTT.